The 18 T cell receptor beta chains below come from one sample, sequenced in a study of shared clonotypes between healthy human individuals. Data came from immunoSEQ multiplex PCR; TCRdb stores just in-frame clones and leaves some out. This table holds about 2.2 million clones, 93% found once. Positive CCR7 selection of CD45RO-negative cells yielded the naive CD8 cells, and terminally differentiated effector memory CD45RA+ cells were excluded. Sequencing input: naive CD8+ T cells from PBMCs. These receptor sequences come from a man between 18 and 29 years old in good health. Some clones in this sample may be carry-over from other donors' samples.

The sample holds one count of this clone. This rearrangement joins TRBV2 to TRBJ2-3, with D possibly TRBD2 on 5 matching bases. Germline V gene sequence: CDR1 SNHLY, CDR2 FYNNEI. The CDR3 is 15 amino acids. Trimming cost V 3 bases and J 4 bases, with 14 bases left between them. This CDR3 is CASSDDYSNSDTQYF. DNA for the CDR3: TGTGCCAGCAGTGACGACTATTCAAACTCAGATACGCAGTATTTT. The whole variable domain, remainder taken from reference TRBV2 and TRBJ2-3, is EPEVTQTPSHQVTQMGQEVILRCVPISNHLYFYWYRQILGQKVEFLVSFYNNEISEKSEIFDDQFSVERPDGSNFTLKIRSTKLEDSAMYFCASSDDYSNSDTQYFGPGTRLTVL.

This clone was counted only a few times. V gene TRBV4-2 combines with J gene TRBJ1-2; 7 bases match TRBD1. Germline CDR1 and CDR2: LGHNA and YNFKEQ. The CDR3 length is 15 residues. After removal of 3 bases from V and 4 bases from J, the junction contained 8 bases not matched to a gene. In DNA, the CDR3 is TGTGCCAGCAGCCAGATCGGGACAGCCCTCTATGGCTACACCTTC. Its translation: CASSQIGTALYGYTF.

This sequence joins TRBV11-2 and TRBJ1-1; TRBD1 matches at 7 bases. This CDR3 contains 14 residues. Trimming took 8 bases from V and 4 from J; bases not matched to a gene: 10. Germline values: CDR1 SGHAT, CDR2 FQNNGV. The CDR3 loop is CASDRRQGITEAFF. The DNA of the CDR3 is TGTGCCAGCGACAGACGACAGGGAATCACTGAAGCTTTCTTT.

The chain recombines TRBV5-4 with TRBJ2-2; weak D call: TRBD1 (6 bases). There are 15 residues in the CDR3. The V end was cut by 3 bases, the J end by 4 bases, with 13 bases between. Germline V gene lookup returns CDR1 SGHNT and CDR2 YYREEE (reference sequence). CDR3 in amino acids: CASSSRDTFTGELFF. The CDR3, as DNA: TGTGCCAGCAGCTCCAGGGACACTTTCACCGGGGAGCTGTTTTTT.

The chain links TRBV7-3 to TRBJ2-1, with D possibly matching TRBD2 (5 bases). From germline, CDR1 is SGHTA and CDR2 FQGTGA. CDR3 length: 15 residues. Trimming shortened V by 1 base and J by 7 bases, and 14 bases separated the two germline ends. The CDR3 bases are TGTGCCAGCAGCTTAAGTGGGAAGACTAATAATGAGCAGTTCTTC. This sequence encodes CASSLSGKTNNEQFF.

V and J are TRBV28 and TRBJ2-3; 10 bases fit TRBD1. The ends lost 5 bases at V and 6 bases at J; junction bases unmatched: 14. Germline CDR1 and CDR2: MDHEN and SYDVKM. The length of the CDR3 is 17 residues. The CDR3 DNA is TGTGCCAGCAGTCCAAACCCCCTCGACAGGGGGCGGGATACGCAGTATTTT. Its translation is CASSPNPLDRGRDTQYF.

The chain uses TRBV29-1 and TRBJ2-1; 7 positions match TRBD2. CDR3 length: 13 residues. The V gene end was trimmed by 4 bases and the J gene end by 5 bases; junction bases not matched to a gene: 5. Germline V CDR1 and CDR2: SQVTM, ANQGSEA. This chain's CDR3 is CSVAQREDNEQFF. Written as DNA, the CDR3 is TGCAGCGTTGCCCAGCGGGAAGACAATGAGCAGTTCTTC.

V and J are TRBV7-9 and TRBJ2-3; 7 bases line up with TRBD2. Trimming took 8 bases from V and 4 from J; bases not matched to a gene: 9. The germline V gene has CDR1 SEHNR and CDR2 FQNEAQ (reference sequence). This CDR3 has 14 residues. CDR3 nucleotide sequence: TGTGCCAGCTGCAACGCGGGAGCGGCAGATACGCAGTATTTT. Its protein product is CASCNAGAADTQYF. The whole variable domain, filled in from reference TRBV7-9 and TRBJ2-3, reads DTGVSQNPRHKITKRGQNVTFRCDPISEHNRLYWYRQTLGQGPEFLTYFQNEAQLEKSRLLSDRFSAERPKGSFSTLEIQRTEQGDSAMYLCASCNAGAADTQYFGPGTRLTVL.

The chain carries TRBV29-1 and TRBJ1-2; D may be TRBD1 (6 bases). Trimming took off 2 bases at V and 3 bases at J, with 16 bases between the two ends. Germline CDR1 SQVTM, CDR2 ANQGSEA. The CDR3 contains 15 residues. The chain's CDR3 is CSVESRGQYHYGYTF. CDR3 nucleotide sequence: TGCAGCGTTGAAAGCCGAGGACAGTACCACTATGGCTACACCTTC.

This chain joins TRBV19 and TRBJ2-1, with unresolved D. The germline gives CDR1 LNHDA, CDR2 SQIVND (reference sequence). The CDR3 is 15 residues long. Trimming left V 6 bases short and J 2 bases short, with 14 bases between. The CDR3 reads CASSQGQRTYNEQFF. As DNA, the CDR3 is TGTGCCAGTAGCCAAGGTCAGCGTACCTACAATGAGCAGTTCTTC.

The chain uses TRBV6-1 and TRBJ2-7; D remains ambiguous. Trimming cost V 4 bases and J 5 bases, with 24 bases left between them. The CDR3 has 17 residues. CDR1 and CDR2 from the germline V gene are MNHNS and SASEGT. The CDR3 DNA is TGTGCCAGCAGTGGGGCAGGCAGTGAAGGGTTTTTCCACGAGCAGTACTTC. Amino acid sequence: CASSGAGSEGFFHEQYF.

This clone came up a few times. The chain has TRBV5-4 and TRBJ1-1, with 7 bases fitting TRBD1. With 4 bases clipped from V and 3 bases from J, the junction kept 6 bases outside the gene matches. The V gene's germline CDR1 is SGHNT and CDR2 YYREEE (reference sequence). The CDR3 has 14 residues. This chain's CDR3 is CASSPKGAYTEAFF. CDR3 bases: TGTGCCAGCAGCCCAAAGGGGGCTTACACTGAAGCTTTCTTT.

The rearrangement links TRBV2 to TRBJ1-5; TRBD1 aligns across 8 bases. CDR1 is SNHLY, CDR2 FYNNEI, per germline. The length of the CDR3 is 16 residues. V lost 3 bases, J lost 2 bases, and 6 bases stayed unmatched. In DNA form, the CDR3 reads TGTGCCAGCAGTGATGGGGACAGGTTTGGCAATCAGCCCCAGCATTTT. Translation: CASSDGDRFGNQPQHF. Full variable domain (remainder filled in from reference TRBV2 and TRBJ1-5): EPEVTQTPSHQVTQMGQEVILRCVPISNHLYFYWYRQILGQKVEFLVSFYNNEISEKSEIFDDQFSVERPDGSNFTLKIRSTKLEDSAMYFCASSDGDRFGNQPQHFGDGTRLSIL.

This clone was detected once. The junction and the germline gene differ at one end; a read error may be behind it. CDR3 nucleotide sequence: TGTGCCAGTAGTATGGGTGGTGGTAGCGGGAGGCCCGTCTTC. Translation: CASSMGGGSGRPVF. The V gene is TRBV19, the J gene TRBJ2-1; 10 bases are shared with TRBD2. The CDR3 has 14 residues. Per the germline V gene, CDR1 is LNHDA and CDR2 is SQIVND (reference sequence).

About this clone: Additional DNA sequences in this sample encode the identical CDR3. V usage is TRBV5-6 and J usage is TRBJ2-5, with 8 bases matching TRBD2. J was trimmed by 5 bases and V by 0 bases; bases with no gene match: 3. This CDR3 is 14 amino acids long. CDR1 SGHDT and CDR2 YYEEEE come from the germline V gene. CDR3: CASSLAGGAETQYF. The CDR3 DNA sequence: TGTGCCAGCAGCTTGGCGGGAGGGGCCGAGACCCAGTACTTC.

This clone was found a few times. This same CDR3 is encoded by further DNA sequences in the sample. The V call is TRBV25-1, the J call TRBJ1-1, with a tentative D call TRBD1 (5 bases). Germline lookup yields CDR1 MGHDK and CDR2 SYGVNS. V was trimmed by 4 bases and J by 1 base, leaving 7 bases between them. The length of the CDR3 is 13 residues. CDR3 bases: TGTGCCAGCAGTGCCACAGGGAACACTGAAGCTTTCTTT. Amino acids: CASSATGNTEAFF. Full variable domain (remainder filled in from reference TRBV25-1 and TRBJ1-1): EADIYQTPRYLVIGTGKKITLECSQTMGHDKMYWYQQDPGMELHLIHYSYGVNSTEKGDLSSESTVSRIRTEHFPLTLESARPSHTSQYLCASSATGNTEAFFGQGTRLTVV.

This clone was observed a few times. This rearrangement joins TRBV29-1 to TRBJ1-1, with 8 bases that match TRBD1. CDR3 length: 16 residues. The V gene end was trimmed by 7 bases and the J gene end by 0 bases; junction bases not matched to a gene: 13. CDR1 is SQVTM and CDR2 is ANQGSEA in the germline V gene. CDR3 protein: CSAVGQGAYMNTEAFF. The CDR3 region has the DNA TGCAGCGCCGTGGGCCAGGGGGCGTATATGAACACTGAAGCTTTCTTT.

This clone was seen once. The chain is built from TRBV19 and TRBJ2-2, with TRBD1 as a possible D gene (6 bases). V lost 8 bases, J lost 5 bases, and 15 bases lay in between. Germline loops: CDR1 LNHDA, CDR2 SQIVND (reference sequence). This CDR3 has 14 amino acids. CDR3 amino acids: CASLQGRGTGELFF. As DNA, the CDR3 is TGTGCCAGTTTACAGGGTCGTGGAACCGGGGAGCTGTTTTTT.